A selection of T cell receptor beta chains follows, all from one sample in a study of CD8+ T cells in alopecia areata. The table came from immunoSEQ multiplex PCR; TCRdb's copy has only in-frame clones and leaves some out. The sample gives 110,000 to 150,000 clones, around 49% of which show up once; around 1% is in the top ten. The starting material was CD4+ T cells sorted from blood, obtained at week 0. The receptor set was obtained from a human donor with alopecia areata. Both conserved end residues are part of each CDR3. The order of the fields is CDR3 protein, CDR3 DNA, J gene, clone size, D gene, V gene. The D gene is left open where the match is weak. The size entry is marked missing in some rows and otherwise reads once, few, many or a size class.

CASSRRQTYEQYF | TGTGCCAGCAGCCGTCGACAGACCTACGAGCAGTACTTC | TRBJ2-7 | - | - | TRBV7-8
CSVDVGQTNTGELFF | TGCAGCGTTGATGTTGGACAGACTAACACCGGGGAGCTGTTTTTT | TRBJ2-2 | - | - | TRBV29-1
CASSPQGAYQPQHF | TGTGCCAGCTCACCACAGGGAGCGTATCAGCCCCAGCATTTT | TRBJ1-5 | few | - | TRBV18
CASSLEDTQYF | TGCGCCAGCAGCTTGGAAGATACGCAGTATTTT | TRBJ2-3 | few | - | TRBV5-1
CSGRGVSGRTDTQYF | TGCAGCGGAAGAGGGGTTAGCGGGCGCACAGATACGCAGTATTTT | TRBJ2-3 | few | TRBD2 | TRBV29-1
CASSSPRSPNTEAFF | TGTGCCAGCAGTTCCCCTCGGTCACCCAACACTGAAGCTTTCTTT | TRBJ1-1 | few | - | TRBV6-6
CASSYSGRTQETQYF | TGTGCCAGCAGTTACTCCGGCAGAACCCAAGAGACCCAGTACTTC | TRBJ2-5 | - | - | TRBV6-5
CSVGVGGRNEQYF | TGCAGCGTGGGGGTCGGGGGGCGGAACGAGCAGTACTTC | TRBJ2-7 | - | - | TRBV29-1
CAISFIDTQYF | TGTGCCATCAGTTTTATAGATACGCAGTATTTT | TRBJ2-3 | - | - | TRBV10-3
CASSAGLAGTTDTQYF | TGTGCCAGCAGTGCGGGACTAGCGGGAACGACAGATACGCAGTATTTT | TRBJ2-3 | - | TRBD2 | TRBV27
CASSLERGNYGYTF | TGCGCCAGCAGCTTGGAACGGGGGAACTATGGCTACACCTTC | TRBJ1-2 | many | - | TRBV5-1
CAWTRGQGALGEQFF | TGTGCCTGGACACGAGGACAGGGGGCTCTGGGTGAGCAGTTCTTC | TRBJ2-1 | - | TRBD1 | TRBV30
CSVDRDGEETQYF | TGCAGCGTTGATAGGGACGGGGAGGAGACCCAGTACTTC | TRBJ2-5 | - | - | TRBV29-1
CSVEKGQGSIYGYTF | TGCAGCGTTGAAAAGGGGCAGGGGTCCATATATGGCTACACCTTC | TRBJ1-2 | - | - | TRBV29-1
CASSLTSGSYNEQFF | TGTGCCAGCAGTTTAACTAGCGGCTCCTACAATGAGCAGTTCTTC | TRBJ2-1 | - | TRBD2 | TRBV6-5
CASSQPRTGKMDEQFF | TGCGCCAGCAGTCAGCCAAGGACAGGGAAAATGGATGAGCAGTTCTTC | TRBJ2-1 | medium-sized | TRBD1 | TRBV23-1
CASSLARGYTF | TGTGCCAGCAGCTTAGCGCGGGGCTACACCTTC | TRBJ1-2 | - | - | TRBV13
CASSPDSITGELFF | TGTGCCAGCAGCCCCGACAGTATCACCGGGGAGCTGTTTTTT | TRBJ2-2 | once | - | TRBV7-2
CASLSGTGDGNTEAFF | TGTGCCAGTCTATCCGGGACAGGGGATGGGAACACTGAAGCTTTCTTT | TRBJ1-1 | few | TRBD1 | TRBV4-2
CASSDPAGASSGANVLTF | TGTGCCAGCAGTGATCCCGCAGGGGCTAGCTCTGGGGCCAACGTCCTGACTTTC | TRBJ2-6 | once | - | TRBV25-1
CAWSGTNSYNEQFF | TGTGCCTGGAGCGGGACCAACTCCTACAATGAGCAGTTCTTC | TRBJ2-1 | few | - | TRBV30
CASGGGTDTQYF | TGTGCCTCTGGGGGAGGCACAGATACGCAGTATTTT | TRBJ2-3 | many | - | TRBV30
CSVLAGGYNEQFF | TGCAGCGTCCTAGCGGGAGGTTACAATGAGCAGTTCTTC | TRBJ2-1 | few | TRBD2 | TRBV29-1
CAWEVRLEQYF | TGTGCCTGGGAGGTACGTCTGGAGCAGTACTTC | TRBJ2-7 | - | - | TRBV30
CAWSDGTLHNEQFF | TGTGCCTGGAGTGACGGGACTCTACACAATGAGCAGTTCTTC | TRBJ2-1 | - | - | TRBV30
CASRIGLGIRYIQYF | TGTGCCAGCAGGATAGGGTTAGGGATCAGATACATTCAGTACTTC | TRBJ2-4 | - | - | TRBV2
CASSQGGAGAEQFF | TGTGCCAGCAGCCAAGGGGGAGCGGGAGCTGAGCAGTTCTTC | TRBJ2-1 | - | TRBD2 | TRBV4-2
CASSQGSGRYGYTF | TGTGCCAGCAGCCAAGGATCGGGGCGATATGGCTACACCTTC | TRBJ1-2 | - | - | TRBV4-2
CASSAGQIPAAVHF | TGTGCCAGCAGCGCGGGACAAATACCGGCTGCCGTACACTTC | TRBJ2-4 | few | - | TRBV2
CASSLGASGIGEQYF | TGCGCCAGCAGCTTGGGGGCTAGCGGGATTGGCGAGCAGTACTTC | TRBJ2-7 | - | TRBD2 | TRBV5-1
CASSLAAGDTQYF | TGTGCCAGCAGCTTAGCAGCAGGGGATACGCAGTATTTT | TRBJ2-3 | - | - | TRBV7-2
CAWGAYEQYF | TGTGCCTGGGGGGCCTACGAGCAGTACTTC | TRBJ2-7 | few | - | TRBV30
CAISDRPTDTQYF | TGTGCCATCAGTGACCGGCCCACAGATACGCAGTATTTT | TRBJ2-3 | - | - | TRBV10-3
CASSVQGGSSYEQYF | TGTGCCAGCAGCGTTCAAGGCGGGAGCTCCTACGAGCAGTACTTC | TRBJ2-7 | - | TRBD2 | TRBV9
CSVGLRLLSGRWTDTQYF | TGCAGCGTTGGACTCCGACTGCTTAGCGGGAGATGGACAGATACGCAGTATTTT | TRBJ2-3 | - | TRBD2 | TRBV29-1
CASSGGPQREAYEQYF | TGCGCCAGCAGCGGCGGCCCTCAGCGGGAGGCCTACGAGCAGTACTTC | TRBJ2-7 | - | TRBD2 | TRBV5-1
CASSYRDQGANVLTF | TGTGCCAGCAGTTACCGAGACCAGGGGGCCAACGTCCTGACTTTC | TRBJ2-6 | - | - | TRBV6-5
CASSYHRVPFRNTEAFF | TGTGCCAGCAGTTACCACAGGGTTCCTTTCCGGAACACTGAAGCTTTCTTT | TRBJ1-1 | - | - | TRBV27
CASSREVGQPQHF | TGTGCCAGCAGTAGGGAGGTCGGTCAGCCCCAGCATTTT | TRBJ1-5 | few | - | TRBV6-5
CAWSIGANYGYTF | TGTGCCTGGAGCATCGGAGCTAACTATGGCTACACCTTC | TRBJ1-2 | - | - | TRBV30
CSVRGQLNTEAFF | TGCAGCGTGAGGGGTCAACTGAACACTGAAGCTTTCTTT | TRBJ1-1 | - | - | TRBV29-1
CTSSPDRVSGNTIYF | TGCACCAGCAGCCCCGACAGGGTATCTGGAAACACCATATATTTT | TRBJ1-3 | - | - | TRBV1
CASSGDINYGYTF | TGTGCCAGCAGCGGGGACATCAACTATGGCTACACCTTC | TRBJ1-2 | few | - | TRBV4-2
CASSKTGDEKLFF | TGTGCCAGCTCAAAGACAGGGGATGAAAAACTGTTTTTT | TRBJ1-4 | medium-sized | TRBD1 | TRBV18
CAWSAAVSGEQFF | TGTGCCTGGAGTGCCGCGGTGTCCGGTGAGCAGTTCTTC | TRBJ2-1 | - | - | TRBV30
CASSLGHGTSSTDTQYF | TGTGCCAGCAGCTTAGGCCATGGGACTAGTTCTACAGATACGCAGTATTTT | TRBJ2-3 | - | TRBD2 | TRBV7-2
CASSLESGSGETQYF | TGTGCCAGCAGCTTGGAAAGCGGGAGCGGTGAGACCCAGTACTTC | TRBJ2-5 | few | TRBD2 | TRBV5-5
CASSARTSGVGTGELFF | TGCGCCAGCAGTGCAAGAACTAGCGGGGTCGGCACCGGGGAGCTGTTTTTT | TRBJ2-2 | - | TRBD2 | TRBV5-1
CASSQAGTGSYEQYF | TGTGCCAGCAGCCAAGCCGGGACTGGCTCCTACGAGCAGTACTTC | TRBJ2-7 | - | - | TRBV4-2